These T cell receptor beta chains were read from a single sample in a study of radiotherapy plus CTLA-4 blockade in lung cancer. Profiling relied on immunoSEQ multiplex PCR, and the TCRdb table lists in-frame clones only, not all of them. The sample holds 86,000 or so clones, about four fifths seen once. Sequenced material: peripheral blood, taken from a patient treated with radiotherapy plus ipilimumab. These receptors all stem from a human donor with non-small cell lung cancer who had a partial response to radiotherapy plus ipilimumab. Some clones in this sample may be carry-over from other donors' samples. CDR3s include the opening cysteine and the closing phenylalanine or tryptophan. A D gene is named only where the DNA matches it firmly. Clone size appears in some rows only: once, few, many, or a class for an expanded clone.

abundance | j_gene | v_gene | d_gene | CDR3nt | CDR3aa
few | TRBJ2-1 | TRBV7-3 | NA | TGTGCCAGCAGCAAAAACCTCGTGGGGCATGAGCAGTTCTTC | CASSKNLVGHEQFF
few | TRBJ2-3 | TRBV11-1 | NA | TGTGCCAGCAGCTTAGGGAGGGCCACAGATACGCAGTATTTT | CASSLGRATDTQYF
NA | TRBJ1-6 | TRBV4-1 | TRBD1 | TGCGCCAGCAGCCACGTTTCGCCCGGGACAGGGAATTCACCCCTCCACTTT | CASSHVSPGTGNSPLHF
NA | TRBJ2-3 | TRBV7-9 | TRBD2 | TGTGCCAGCAGCTCCCCGGGTAGCGGGGGGGCAGATACGCAGTATTTT | CASSSPGSGGADTQYF
NA | TRBJ2-7 | TRBV7-2 | NA | TGTGCCAGCAGTCTTAACGAGGGAGGGGGGGGCTACGAGCAGTACTTC | CASSLNEGGGGYEQYF
NA | TRBJ2-5 | TRBV11-1 | NA | TGTGCCAGCAGCCCAAGTTGGGGGGGCATTGGGATCCCCCGGACCCAGTACTTC | CASSPSWGGIGIPRTQYF
NA | TRBJ1-2 | TRBV5-6 | TRBD1 | TGTGCCAGCAGCTTTCGACAGGGGGCTTATGGCTACACCTTC | CASSFRQGAYGYTF
NA | TRBJ1-5 | TRBV2 | TRBD1 | TGTGCCAGCAGCGCCCAGACAGGGAGCTTTGGTCAGCCCCAGCATTTT | CASSAQTGSFGQPQHF
NA | TRBJ1-1 | TRBV29-1 | TRBD1 | TGCAGCGTTGAAGATCGACAGGGGTACACTGAAGCTTTCTTT | CSVEDRQGYTEAFF
NA | TRBJ2-1 | TRBV2 | TRBD2 | TGTGCCAGCAGTGACTCAGGCGGGAGGGCAATCAATGAGCAGTTCTTC | CASSDSGGRAINEQFF